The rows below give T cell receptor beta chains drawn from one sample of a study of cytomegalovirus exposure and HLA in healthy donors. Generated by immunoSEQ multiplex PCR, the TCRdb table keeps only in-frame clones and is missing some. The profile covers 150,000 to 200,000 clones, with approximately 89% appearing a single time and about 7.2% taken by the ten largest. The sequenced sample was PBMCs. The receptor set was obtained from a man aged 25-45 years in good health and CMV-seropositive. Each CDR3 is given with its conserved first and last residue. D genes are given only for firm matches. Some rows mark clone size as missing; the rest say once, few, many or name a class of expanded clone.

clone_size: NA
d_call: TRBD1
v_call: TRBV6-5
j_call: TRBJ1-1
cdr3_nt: TGTGCCAGCAGTTATGACAGGGGGAGCGAAGCTTTCTTT
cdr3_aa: CASSYDRGSEAFF

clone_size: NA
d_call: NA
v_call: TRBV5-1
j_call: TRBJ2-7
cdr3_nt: TGCGCCAGCAGCTATACCTCCCAGGTGGCCACGGGGGAGCAGTACTTC
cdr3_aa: CASSYTSQVATGEQYF

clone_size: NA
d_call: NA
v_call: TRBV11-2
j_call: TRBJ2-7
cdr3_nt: TGTGCCAGCAGCTGGCCGACCTACGAGCAGTACTTC
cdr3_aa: CASSWPTYEQYF

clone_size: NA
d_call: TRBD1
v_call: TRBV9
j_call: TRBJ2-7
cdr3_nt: TGTGCCAGCAGCGTGGGACAGGGAAGATACGAGCAGTACTTC
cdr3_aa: CASSVGQGRYEQYF

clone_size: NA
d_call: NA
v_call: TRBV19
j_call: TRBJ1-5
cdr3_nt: TGTGCCAGTAGTATCGCAGGGAAAATGGATAGCAATCAGCCCCAGCATTTT
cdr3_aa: CASSIAGKMDSNQPQHF

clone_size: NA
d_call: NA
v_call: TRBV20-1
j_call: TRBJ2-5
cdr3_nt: TGCAGTGCTAGTGGTGGTGAGACCCAGTACTTC
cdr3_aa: CSASGGETQYF

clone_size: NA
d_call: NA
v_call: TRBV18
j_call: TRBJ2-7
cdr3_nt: TGTGCCAGCTCCTTCAGGGTGGACTACGAGCAGTACTTC
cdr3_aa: CASSFRVDYEQYF

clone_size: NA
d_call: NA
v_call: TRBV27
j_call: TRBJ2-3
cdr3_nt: TGTGCCAGCAGTGCCGATTTGGCGGAGGTAGATACGCAGTATTTT
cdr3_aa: CASSADLAEVDTQYF

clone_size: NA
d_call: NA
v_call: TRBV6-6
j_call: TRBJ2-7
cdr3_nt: TGTGCCAGCAGTTACGAGGGGTACGAGCAGTACTTC
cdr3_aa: CASSYEGYEQYF

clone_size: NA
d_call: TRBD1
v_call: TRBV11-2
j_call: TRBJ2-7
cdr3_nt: TGTGCCAGCAGTTCCGAGGGGGGACAGGGATTCCACGAGCAGTACTTC
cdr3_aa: CASSSEGGQGFHEQYF

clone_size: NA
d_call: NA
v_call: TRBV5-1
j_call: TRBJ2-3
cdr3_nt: TGCGCCAGCAGCCAGAGCCGGGAGAGGGGCACAGATACGCAGTATTTT
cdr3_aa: CASSQSRERGTDTQYF

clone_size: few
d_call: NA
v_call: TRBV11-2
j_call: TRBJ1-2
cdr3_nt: TGTGCCAGCAGCCCACTAACGCGAGGCTACACCTTC
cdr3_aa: CASSPLTRGYTF

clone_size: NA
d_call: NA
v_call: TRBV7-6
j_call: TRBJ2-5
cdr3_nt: TGTGCCAGCAGCCAGGACCAAGAGATAGAGACCCAGTACTTC
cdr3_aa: CASSQDQEIETQYF

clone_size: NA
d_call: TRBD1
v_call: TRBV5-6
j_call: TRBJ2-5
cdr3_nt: TGTGCCAGCAGCTTGGCCCTACGATGGACAGGACCACAAGAGACCCAGTACTTC
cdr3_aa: CASSLALRWTGPQETQYF

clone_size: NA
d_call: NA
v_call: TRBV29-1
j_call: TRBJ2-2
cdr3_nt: TGCAGCGTTGCCAGGGGTGGCACCGGGGAGCTGTTTTTT
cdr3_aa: CSVARGGTGELFF

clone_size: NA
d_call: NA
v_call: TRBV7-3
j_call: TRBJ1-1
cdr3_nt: TGTGCCAGCGCCGGGGGACCGAACACTGAAGCTTTCTTT
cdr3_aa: CASAGGPNTEAFF

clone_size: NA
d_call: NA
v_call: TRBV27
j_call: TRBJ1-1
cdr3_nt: TGTGCCAGCAGTTTATGGGACGGAGGTGAAGCTTTCTTT
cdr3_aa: CASSLWDGGEAFF

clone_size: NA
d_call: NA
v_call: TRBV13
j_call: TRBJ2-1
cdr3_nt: TGTGCCAGCAGCCTTAACCAGCTCAATGAGCAGTTCTTC
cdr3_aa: CASSLNQLNEQFF

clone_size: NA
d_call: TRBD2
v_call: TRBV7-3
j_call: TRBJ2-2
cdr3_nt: TGTGCCAGCAGCTCCACCGGGACTACGAACACCGGGGAGCTGTTTTTT
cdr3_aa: CASSSTGTTNTGELFF

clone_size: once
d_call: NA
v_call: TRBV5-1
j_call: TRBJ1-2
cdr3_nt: TGCGCCAGCAGCCCTCGTGAAGCGGGGGGCTACACCTTC
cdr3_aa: CASSPREAGGYTF

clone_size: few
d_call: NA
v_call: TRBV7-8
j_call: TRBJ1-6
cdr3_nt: TGTGCCAGCAGCCCCGGGAGGAATTCACCCCTCCACTTT
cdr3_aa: CASSPGRNSPLHF

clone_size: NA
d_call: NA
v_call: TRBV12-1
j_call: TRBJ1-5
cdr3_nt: TGTGCCAGCAGCTTTGGGGACAGGGGGGGGTGCAATCAGCCCCAGCATTTT
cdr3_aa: CASSFGDRGGCNQPQHF

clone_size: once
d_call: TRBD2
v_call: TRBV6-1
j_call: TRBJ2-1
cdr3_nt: TGTGCCAGCAGTGATTGGCGGGAGGGCCGAAATGAGCAGTTCTTC
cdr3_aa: CASSDWREGRNEQFF

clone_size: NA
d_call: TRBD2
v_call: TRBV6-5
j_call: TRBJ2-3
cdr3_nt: TGTGCCAGCAGTTGGGCTAGCGGGAGGAGGGCAGATACGCAGTATTTT
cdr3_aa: CASSWASGRRADTQYF

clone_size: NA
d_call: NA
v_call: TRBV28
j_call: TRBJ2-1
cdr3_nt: TGTGCCAGCAGTTCATCACTAGGCGTCCACAATGAGCAGTTCTTC
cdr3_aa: CASSSSLGVHNEQFF

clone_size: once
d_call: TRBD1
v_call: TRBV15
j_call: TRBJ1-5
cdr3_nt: TGTGCCACCAGCAGGGACAGGGGAAATCAGCCCCAGCATTTT
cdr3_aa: CATSRDRGNQPQHF

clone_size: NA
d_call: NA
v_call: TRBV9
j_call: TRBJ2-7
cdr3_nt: TGTGCCAGCAGCGTAGGGGGGACTGGTTCCTACGAGCAGTACTTC
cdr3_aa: CASSVGGTGSYEQYF